Below, 17 T cell receptor beta chains from the same sample are listed, as sequenced in a study of control samples from healthy donors and cancer patients. Libraries were prepared by immunoSEQ multiplex PCR; TCRdb keeps only in-frame clonotypes and omits some of them. This sample has about 82,000 clones, with 70% to 90% found just once. The source material was blood. These receptors came from a man in his forties or fifties in good health.

This chain joins TRBV6-1 and TRBJ1-2, with D hard to call. With 1 base removed from V and 2 bases from J, the gap between germline ends came to 5 bases. Germline V gene sequence: CDR1 MNHNS, CDR2 SASEGT. The CDR3 covers 13 residues. The CDR3 DNA follows: TGTGCCAGCAGTGAAGTCAGGAACTATGGCTACACCTTC. Protein sequence: CASSEVRNYGYTF.

This sequence joins TRBV12-3 or TRBV12-4 and TRBJ1-2; possible D gene TRBD1, 5 bases. Trimming removed 1 base at V and 4 bases at J, with 7 bases between. CDR3 length: 13 amino acids. The CDR3: CASSLVGGYGYTF. The CDR3 DNA reads TGTGCCAGCAGTTTAGTTGGGGGCTATGGCTACACCTTC.

This chain joins TRBV27 and TRBJ2-3; 7 bases match TRBD1. The CDR3 runs 15 residues. Looked up from germline, CDR1 is MNHEY and CDR2 is SMNVEV (reference sequence). After removal of 6 bases from V and 1 base from J, the junction contained 7 bases not matched to a gene. The DNA for the CDR3 is TGTGCCAGCAGGGCTGGACAGGCCCGCACAGATACGCAGTATTTT. It specifies CASRAGQARTDTQYF.

The V call is TRBV30, the J call TRBJ1-3; 9 nucleotides agree with TRBD1. From germline, CDR1 is GTSNPN and CDR2 SVGIG (reference sequence). The CDR3 length is 14 residues. Unmatched junction bases numbered 6, after V lost 5 bases and J lost 4 bases. This chain's CDR3 is CAWGTGLVGNTIYF. CDR3 coding DNA: TGTGCCTGGGGGACAGGGCTGGTCGGAAACACCATATATTTT.

The rearrangement links TRBV3-1 (or the pseudogene TRBV3-2) to TRBJ2-3; the D is unclear. Germline CDR1 and CDR2: LGHDT and YNNKEL (reference sequence). The CDR3 has 16 residues. V was clipped by 2 bases and J by 3 bases, with 15 bases between them. CDR3 nucleotides: TGTGCCAGCAGCCAAAACGGGCTCATCCGGACAGATACGCAGTATTTT. This encodes CASSQNGLIRTDTQYF.

The chain joins TRBV3-1 (or the pseudogene TRBV3-2) to TRBJ2-7, with 7 bases fitting TRBD2. From germline, CDR1 is LGHDT and CDR2 YNNKEL (reference sequence). The V and J ends lost 0 bases and 12 bases, in that order; junction bases with no gene match: 8. CDR3 length: 13 residues. As DNA, the CDR3 is TGTGCCAGCAGCCAAGATAGCAGGACTAGGACGTACTTC. Protein product: CASSQDSRTRTYF.

The chain is built from TRBV7-2 and TRBJ1-5; no definite D call. Trimming stripped 4 bases from V and 3 bases from J, with 7 bases between. The germline gives CDR1 SGHTA, CDR2 FQGNSA. The CDR3 loop spans 13 amino acids. The CDR3 coding sequence is TGTGCCAGCAGCTGGACGGCCAATCAGCCCCAGCATTTT. It is translated as CASSWTANQPQHF.

The rearrangement joins TRBV27 to TRBJ1-2; D is ambiguous. V was trimmed by 6 bases and J by 2 bases, leaving 13 bases between them. CDR1 is MNHEY, CDR2 SMNVEV, per germline (reference sequence). There are 14 residues in the CDR3. The chain's CDR3 is CASSFLSGNYGYTF. Written as DNA, the CDR3 is TGTGCCAGCAGCTTTCTATCGGGAAACTATGGCTACACCTTC.

CDR3 DNA sequence: TGTGCCAGCAGCCAGGGGGAGGCAGGGTACAATGAGCAGTTCTTC. The encoded protein is CASSQGEAGYNEQFF. The chain employs TRBV3-1 (or the pseudogene TRBV3-2) and TRBJ2-1, with a possible D match to TRBD2 (6 bases). This CDR3 region has 15 residues. The germline V gene encodes CDR1 LGHDT and CDR2 YNNKEL (reference sequence). Trimming took 3 bases from V and 4 from J, leaving 13 bases between them.

The chain links TRBV11-3 to TRBJ2-2, with 16 bases aligning to TRBD2. J was trimmed by 6 bases and V by 4 bases; bases with no gene match: 5. The CDR3 sequence is 17 residues long. CDR1 and CDR2 (germline): SGHNT, YENEEA. CDR3 residues: CASSSGLAGGAAGELFF. CDR3 bases: TGTGCCAGCAGCTCGGGACTAGCGGGAGGGGCGGCCGGGGAGCTGTTTTTT.

The CDR3 DNA follows: TGTGCCAGCAGCCAAGTATCCTCTAGCGGGAGGGCCGGAGAGACCCAGTACTTC. This encodes CASSQVSSSGRAGETQYF. The chain combines TRBV4-2 with TRBJ2-5; 12 bases are a match to TRBD2. Germline V gene data show CDR1 as LGHNA and CDR2 as YNFKEQ. This CDR3 spans 18 amino acids. The V segment lost 1 base and the J segment 4 bases; nucleotides outside the gene matches: 10.

CDR3 sequence (DNA): TGCAGCGTTGAAGGGGACAAGGATAGCAATCAGCCCCAGCATTTT. It codes for CSVEGDKDSNQPQHF. The chain uses TRBV29-1 and TRBJ1-5, with D possibly matching TRBD1 (6 bases). The CDR3 sequence is 15 residues long. CDR1 is SQVTM, CDR2 ANQGSEA, per germline. V lost 1 base and J 0 bases, leaving 10 bases between the germline ends.

This chain joins TRBV10-3 and TRBJ1-4, with 7 nucleotides matching TRBD1. The V segment lost 5 bases and the J segment 3 bases; nucleotides outside the gene matches: 6. The CDR3 has 15 amino acids. Germline CDR1 reads ENHRY; CDR2 reads SYGVKD. The DNA of the CDR3 is TGTGCCATCAGTACCACGACAGGGTCTAATGAAAAACTGTTTTTT. Protein sequence: CAISTTTGSNEKLFF.

The chain has TRBV7-2 and TRBJ2-2; 13 nucleotides match TRBD2. The V and J ends lost 4 bases and 1 base, in that order; junction bases with no gene match: 9. This CDR3 region has 19 residues. The germline V gene encodes CDR1 SGHTA and CDR2 FQGNSA. The CDR3 bases are TGTGCCAGCAGCTCCCGACTAGCGGGGGGCTGGGGGAACACCGGGGAGCTGTTTTTT. As protein: CASSSRLAGGWGNTGELFF.

The gene calls are TRBV29-1 and TRBJ1-2; TRBD1 matches at 10 bases. V lost 7 bases and J lost 6; bases outside the gene matches: 5. CDR1 is SQVTM, CDR2 ANQGSEA, per germline. The CDR3 totals 12 residues. CDR3 DNA: TGCAGCGCATGGGACAGGGGCCATGGCTACACCTTC. Protein sequence: CSAWDRGHGYTF.

The chain carries TRBV27 and TRBJ2-7; D gene unclear. The CDR3 loop spans 11 amino acids. V lost 4 bases to trimming and J lost 3 bases, with 4 bases between them. Germline V CDR1 and CDR2: MNHEY, SMNVEV (reference sequence). The CDR3 region is CASSSRYEQYF. The CDR3 DNA is TGTGCCAGCAGTTCCCGCTACGAGCAGTACTTC.

V is TRBV6-1 and J is TRBJ1-2, with 9 bases identical to TRBD1. J lost 3 bases, V lost 2 bases, and 4 bases had no gene match. CDR3 length equals 15 residues. The V gene's germline CDR1 is MNHNS and CDR2 SASEGT. The CDR3 region is CASSESGTGYYGYTF. In nucleotides, the CDR3 is TGTGCCAGCAGTGAATCCGGGACAGGGTACTATGGCTACACCTTC.